Listed here are 13 T cell receptor beta chains from one sample, sequenced in a study of shared T cell receptors in the human thymus. The repertoire was sequenced with immunoSEQ multiplex PCR; TCRdb's copy has only in-frame clones and lacks some. The data show 650,000 to 950,000 clones, approximately 83% seen once. These sequences were also reported in another study, on human thymus T cells.

The source material was thymocytes. These receptor sequences come from a girl younger than two with a congenital heart defect.

This rearrangement joins TRBV5-1 to TRBJ1-3, with D uncertain. The CDR3 totals 16 residues. Trimming took off 2 bases at V and 0 bases at J, with 12 bases between the two ends. Germline V CDR1 and CDR2: SGHRS, YFSETQ. CDR3 nucleotide sequence: TGCGCCAGCAGCTTAGGGCGGGAACCCTCTGGAAACACCATATATTTT. It codes for CASSLGREPSGNTIYF.

This clone was picked up a small number of times. The chain employs TRBV9 and TRBJ2-7, with 7 nucleotides matching TRBD1. Germline V gives CDR1 SGDLS, CDR2 YYNGEE. The CDR3 consists of 15 residues. Trimming took 4 bases from V and 2 from J; bases not matched to a gene: 9. The DNA of the CDR3 is TGTGCCAGCAGCCACTGCCTAGACAGGGCCTACGAGCAGTACTTC. Amino acid sequence: CASSHCLDRAYEQYF.

DNA of the CDR3: TGTGCCAGCAGCGTAATGGTTAGCGGGGGATCGACAGATACGCAGTATTTT. It translates to CASSVMVSGGSTDTQYF. This chain joins TRBV9 and TRBJ2-3; TRBD2 aligns across 9 bases. CDR1 is SGDLS and CDR2 is YYNGEE in the germline V gene. The CDR3 is 17 amino acids. V shed 1 base, J shed 3 bases, and the junction held 9 bases outside the gene matches. Drawing the rest from reference TRBV9 and TRBJ2-3, the complete variable domain is DSGVTQTPKHLITATGQRVTLRCSPRSGDLSVYWYQQSLDQGLQFLIQYYNGEERAKGNILERFSAQQFPDLHSELNLSSLELGDSALYFCASSVMVSGGSTDTQYFGPGTRLTVL.

The chain uses TRBV28 and TRBJ1-5, with 7 bases matching TRBD1. This CDR3 comprises 16 residues. V lost 5 bases to trimming and J lost 2 bases; unmatched junction nucleotides: 9. Germline values: CDR1 MDHEN, CDR2 SYDVKM. The CDR3 DNA sequence: TGTGCCAGCAGTGGAGGACAGGCAGAACGCAATCAGCCCCAGCATTTT. Residues: CASSGGQAERNQPQHF.

The J gene is TRBJ2-3, the V gene TRBV5-6; 8 nucleotides match TRBD1. CDR3 size: 16 residues. Germline lookup yields CDR1 SGHDT and CDR2 YYEEEE. V was clipped by 0 bases and J by 3 bases; unmatched bases: 6. The CDR3 sequence: CASSLEDRGFTDTQYF. The CDR3 bases are TGTGCCAGCAGCTTGGAAGACAGGGGTTTTACAGATACGCAGTATTTT.

Remarks on this clone: Relative to the germline gene, one junction end is altered; a read error may explain this. The chain has TRBV28 and TRBJ1-2; D is unclear. Germline V gene sequence: CDR1 MDHEN, CDR2 SYDVKM. The CDR3 covers 11 residues. CDR3 sequence reads: CASGWATDLRF. The CDR3 nucleotides are TGTGCCAGCGGTTGGGCAACAGATCTCCGCTTC.

This chain links TRBV5-1 with TRBJ2-7, with D maybe TRBD2 (5 bases). The germline CDR1 and CDR2 sequences are SGHRS and YFSETQ. The length of the CDR3 is 14 residues. The ends were cut back, 0 bases at V and 0 bases at J, with 7 bases in the middle. Here the CDR3 reads CASSLGTPSYEQYF. CDR3 DNA sequence: TGCGCCAGCAGCTTGGGGACTCCCTCCTACGAGCAGTACTTC.

The rearrangement uses TRBV27 and TRBJ1-2, with 9 nucleotides matching TRBD1. CDR1 is MNHEY, CDR2 SMNVEV, per germline (reference sequence). J gave up 8 bases and V 5 bases, and 6 bases lay outside the gene matches. CDR3 length: 13 amino acids. CDR3 DNA sequence: TGTGCCAGCAGTGAGGGGACAGGGACAGGCTACACCTTC. This sequence encodes CASSEGTGTGYTF.

The chain is built from TRBV5-5 and TRBJ2-7; TRBD1 aligns across 11 bases. V lost 0 bases to trimming and J lost 0 bases; unmatched junction nucleotides: 8. Germline V CDR1 and CDR2: SGHKS, YYEKEE (reference sequence). CDR3 length: 18 residues. The CDR3 reads CASSLGRDRGNSSYEQYF. The CDR3 region has the DNA TGTGCCAGCAGCTTGGGTCGGGACAGGGGGAATAGCTCCTACGAGCAGTACTTC.

The gene calls are TRBV2 and TRBJ1-6; D not resolved. The CDR3 has 14 amino acids. With 6 bases removed from V and 8 bases from J, the gap between germline ends came to 14 bases. Per the germline V gene, CDR1 is SNHLY and CDR2 is FYNNEI. The CDR3 DNA sequence: TGTGCCAGCAGAATCGACACACGATATTCACCCCTCCACTTT. Residues: CASRIDTRYSPLHF.

As DNA, the CDR3 is TGCGCCAGCAGCTTGGCGGGGACAGCTATATTGAACACTGAAGCTTTCTTT. Protein: CASSLAGTAILNTEAFF. The chain employs TRBV5-1 and TRBJ1-1; TRBD1 matches 7 bases. V shed 0 bases and J 0 bases; nucleotides not matched to a gene: 8. The CDR3 runs to 17 residues. Germline assignment: CDR1 SGHRS and CDR2 YFSETQ.

The chain carries TRBV7-8 and TRBJ2-2; TRBD1 is a possible D gene (6 bases). Germline V gene lookup returns CDR1 SGHVS and CDR2 FQNEAQ. CDR3 length: 15 amino acids. V was cut by 5 bases and J by 4 bases, with 14 bases left in between. The CDR3 DNA reads TGTGCCAGCAGCCTCGGCAGGGGTGGCACCGGGGAGCTGTTTTTT. Encoded protein: CASSLGRGGTGELFF. Variable domain in full (rest from reference TRBV7-8 and TRBJ2-2): GAGVSQSPRYKVAKRGQDVALRCDPISGHVSLFWYQQALGQGPEFLTYFQNEAQLDKSGLPSDRFFAERPEGSVSTLKIQRTQQEDSAVYLCASSLGRGGTGELFFGEGSRLTVL.

V and J are TRBV5-6 and TRBJ1-5; D remains unclear. The CDR3 contains 15 residues. The germline V and J ends were trimmed by 1 base and 3 bases, with 11 bases remaining between them. The germline gives CDR1 SGHDT, CDR2 YYEEEE. CDR3 residues: CASSLSGSLNQPQHF. CDR3 DNA: TGTGCCAGCAGCTTGTCAGGTTCCCTCAATCAGCCCCAGCATTTT. Filled out from reference TRBV5-6 and TRBJ1-5, the complete variable domain reads DAGVTQSPTHLIKTRGQQVTLRCSPKSGHDTVSWYQQALGQGPQFIFQYYEEEERQRGNFPDRFSGHQFPNYSSELNVNALLLGDSALYLCASSLSGSLNQPQHFGDGTRLSIL.